This is a list of T cell receptor beta chains from one sample in a study of blood T cell repertoires in COVID-19. Some clones are missing from TCRdb's copy, which holds only in-frame ones; the method was immunoSEQ multiplex PCR. The sample includes approximately 230,000 clones, roughly 85% seen only once; the top ten take around 3.3%. The material sequenced was peripheral blood. These receptors all stem from a man younger than 35 with active or convalescent COVID-19. The CDR3 runs from the conserved cysteine through the conserved F or W. The D gene is left open where the match is weak. Size values are once, few and many counts, or a class for expanded clones, and some rows have none.

TGTGCCAGCAGGGAAAGGACAGTGATTGGGGATACGCAGTATTTT	CASRERTVIGDTQYF	NA	TRBJ2-3	NA	TRBV27
TGTGCCAGCAGCTTGGATCTCGGGGGACCTCTCGAGCAGTACTTC	CASSLDLGGPLEQYF	NA	TRBJ2-7	NA	TRBV5-4
TGTGCCAGCAGCTTAGTGGGCAGCCTCTCTGGAAACACCATATATTTT	CASSLVGSLSGNTIYF	NA	TRBJ1-3	NA	TRBV7-2
TGTGCCAGCAGTGCATGGACAGGGTCTGAAGCTTTCTTT	CASSAWTGSEAFF	TRBD1	TRBJ1-1	NA	TRBV12-3/TRBV12-4
TGTGCCATCAGTGACAGCGGGGGCACCGGGGAGCTGTTTTTT	CAISDSGGTGELFF	TRBD2	TRBJ2-2	NA	TRBV10-3
TGTGCCAGCTCAGAGACTAGCACAGATACGCAGTATTTT	CASSETSTDTQYF	NA	TRBJ2-3	NA	TRBV28
TGTGCCAGCAGCTCACTAGCGGGGGGGGGAAATGAGCAGTTCTTC	CASSSLAGGGNEQFF	TRBD2	TRBJ2-1	NA	TRBV11-2
TGCAGTGCTAGACTCACAGATACGCAGTATTTT	CSARLTDTQYF	NA	TRBJ2-3	NA	TRBV20-1
TGTGCCAGTAGGAAAGGGGGGGAGTACGAGCAGTACTTC	CASRKGGEYEQYF	NA	TRBJ2-7	NA	TRBV19
TGTGCCAGCAGCCGCTTGACTTCCGGGACAGGGTTACGGTATGGCTACACCTTC	CASSRLTSGTGLRYGYTF	TRBD1	TRBJ1-2	NA	TRBV3-1/TRBV3-2
TGTGCCAGCAGCGGGGGCGGGGGGGCCTACGAGCAGTACTTC	CASSGGGGAYEQYF	TRBD2	TRBJ2-7	NA	TRBV7-2
TGTGCCAGCAGCTCAACAGCGGGACAGGGTGAGTCCGCTTTCTTT	CASSSTAGQGESAFF	TRBD1	TRBJ1-1	NA	TRBV5-4
TGTGCCAGCAGTGAAAGGTCGGGCGGGCTTGGTGGCAATCAGCCCCAGCATTTT	CASSERSGGLGGNQPQHF	NA	TRBJ1-5	NA	TRBV6-1
TGTGCCAGCAGTGAAGCAAGGGGAGGGACAGATACGCAGTATTTT	CASSEARGGTDTQYF	TRBD2	TRBJ2-3	NA	TRBV2
TGTGCCACCAGCAGAGATCTACTCCGTGTAAACAATGAGCAGTTCTTC	CATSRDLLRVNNEQFF	NA	TRBJ2-1	NA	TRBV15
TGTGCCTGGAGTGCACAAAAGACAGGGGGCGGCGAAAAACTGTTTTTT	CAWSAQKTGGGEKLFF	TRBD1	TRBJ1-4	NA	TRBV30
TGTGCCAGCAGTTTAGGACAGGGGTACTATGGCTACACCTTC	CASSLGQGYYGYTF	TRBD1	TRBJ1-2	NA	TRBV28
TGCAGCGTTGATGGGGCCGACGCCTACGAGCAGTACTTC	CSVDGADAYEQYF	NA	TRBJ2-7	NA	TRBV29-1
TGTGCCTGCCCTACGGACAGGTCATTGTATTATGAGCAGTTCTTC	CACPTDRSLYYEQFF	TRBD1	TRBJ2-1	NA	TRBV30
TGTGCCAGCAGTTTCCCGGGACAGGGACGACCCCTCCACTTT	CASSFPGQGRPLHF	TRBD1	TRBJ1-6	once	TRBV6-2/TRBV6-3
TGTGCCAGTAGTATAGCCAAGACAGGGTCTCATGGCTACACCTTC	CASSIAKTGSHGYTF	TRBD1	TRBJ1-2	NA	TRBV19
TGCGCCAGCAGCGTTGGACAGGGGAAGGGTGAAAAACTGTTTTTT	CASSVGQGKGEKLFF	TRBD1	TRBJ1-4	NA	TRBV5-1
TGCAGTGCAGCCCCGAACAATGAGCAGTTCTTC	CSAAPNNEQFF	NA	TRBJ2-1	NA	TRBV20-1
TGTGCCACCAGTCGGGGACTAGCGGGAATAGCCTTCTCCTACGAGCAGTACTTC	CATSRGLAGIAFSYEQYF	TRBD2	TRBJ2-7	NA	TRBV6-6
TGCGCCAGCAGGGGAGGGGCAGGGACCTATGGCTACACCTTC	CASRGGAGTYGYTF	NA	TRBJ1-2	NA	TRBV10-2
TGTGCCAGCAGTGGAGATAAACTGTTTTTT	CASSGDKLFF	NA	TRBJ1-4	NA	TRBV28
TGTGCCAGCAGTCTGGTCGAGGGAACAGCCGAGACCCAGTACTTC	CASSLVEGTAETQYF	NA	TRBJ2-5	NA	TRBV27
TGTGCCAGCTCAAACAGGGGTTTAGAGTATGGCTACACCTTC	CASSNRGLEYGYTF	TRBD1	TRBJ1-2	NA	TRBV3-1/TRBV3-2
TGCGCCAGCACCCAACTAGCGGGAGGTCCTTCCGACACAGATACGCAGTATTTT	CASTQLAGGPSDTDTQYF	TRBD2	TRBJ2-3	NA	TRBV4-1
TGTGCTAGCAGCTCCACAGGGGGCGCGATGAATGAGCAGTTCTTC	CASSSTGGAMNEQFF	TRBD1	TRBJ2-1	once	TRBV7-7
TGTGCCAGCAGTTTATTCAGGGTCGCAGGCAATGAGCAGTTCTTC	CASSLFRVAGNEQFF	NA	TRBJ2-1	few	TRBV27
TGTGCCAGTAGTATTAGCGGCGTTGTGAATGAGCAGTTCTTC	CASSISGVVNEQFF	NA	TRBJ2-1	NA	TRBV19
TGTGCCAGCAGCCCAACGGGTTGGGGCTACACCTTC	CASSPTGWGYTF	NA	TRBJ1-2	NA	TRBV6-6
TGTGCCAGCAGTTACCCTAGCGGGGGAGATACGCAGTATTTT	CASSYPSGGDTQYF	TRBD2	TRBJ2-3	NA	TRBV6-2/TRBV6-3
TGTGCCAGCTCACTGGGACAGGGTAATGAAAAACTGTTTTTT	CASSLGQGNEKLFF	TRBD1	TRBJ1-4	NA	TRBV18
TGTGCCACCAGCAGAGGACAGGGGGTAATGGGGACTGAAGCTTTCTTT	CATSRGQGVMGTEAFF	TRBD1	TRBJ1-1	NA	TRBV15
TGTGCCAGCAGCCCCCTACGGGGGAATGGGTACGAGCAGTACTTC	CASSPLRGNGYEQYF	NA	TRBJ2-7	NA	TRBV7-8
TGTGCCAGCAGTATCAGGGTAGATTCACCCCTCCACTTT	CASSIRVDSPLHF	NA	TRBJ1-6	few	TRBV2
TGTGCCAGCTCCCCTGGTGGGGGCCAGGGGAGTGGTGAAAAACTGTTTTTT	CASSPGGGQGSGEKLFF	NA	TRBJ1-4	NA	TRBV7-9
TGCGCCAGCCGACTAGCGGGGGGCCGATTGACAGATACGCAGTATTTT	CASRLAGGRLTDTQYF	TRBD2	TRBJ2-3	few	TRBV5-1
TGCGCCAGCAGCTTGGGGGGCAGTTCTAACTATGGCTACACCTTC	CASSLGGSSNYGYTF	NA	TRBJ1-2	NA	TRBV5-1